This T cell receptor beta chain was sequenced during a study of cytomegalovirus exposure and HLA in healthy donors. The study ran its PCR with 60 Vbeta and 13 Jbeta primers. TCRdb keeps only in-frame clones here, not all; method: immunoSEQ multiplex PCR. Of about 200,000 clones in the sample, around nine tenths were seen once. The CDR3 has 16 residues. Germline CDR1 LGHNT, CDR2 FRNRAP. The trim removed 2 bases at V and 5 bases at J, leaving 11 bases unmatched. The source is a young woman in good health and CMV-seronegative. Material: PBMCs. The chain joins TRBV12-5 to TRBJ1-2; 7 bases fit TRBD1. CDR3 region: CASGLRTGRQWYGYTF. In DNA, the CDR3 is TGTGCTAGTGGTTTGAGGACAGGCCGGCAATGGTATGGCTACACCTTC.